This TCR beta chain was found in a study of blood T cell repertoires in COVID-19 (dated by TCRdb to between 2020 and 2021). For the study in its entirety: The collaborator samples originated in the United States, Italy and Spain and spanned the acute and convalescent phases of COVID-19. Sample metadata almost always included a de-identified subject ID, COVID-19 status, age in years and sex. The dataset comprised deeply sampled blood TCRbeta repertoires from subjects exposed to, actively infected with, or recovered from COVID-19. A freely available public database, intended as a resource for researchers studying the immune response to SARS-CoV-2, is where the repertoires were released. Where available, HLA class I and class II types were taken from metadata supplied by the sample provider and were not determined by assay-based typing. The samples were drawn from the first 160 participants of the ongoing ImmuneRACE study and from 1,254 subjects provided by 6 global collaborators. The prospective study material was composed of cDNA or gDNA derived from T cells, B-cell-depleted T cells, or PBMCs. The full study reports these points: The quantity of clinical and demographic metadata differed by source and by participant and was supplied without curation.

TCRbeta CDR3 regions were amplified from genomic DNA using the immunoSEQ Assay, a bias-controlled multiplex PCR. As for the original processing: The number of nucleated cells in each sample was estimated by amplification of reference gene primers within the assay. To quantify the absolute abundance of each unique TCRbeta CDR3 rearrangement, sequence reads were collapsed and filtered. For each sample, productive Simpson clonality was calculated by taking the square root of Simpson's diversity index across productive rearrangements. The source is immuneACCESS, and TCRdb retained only in-frame sequences with V and J called. Part of the clones is not carried over; for the studies checked, unresolved V genes explain less than half of this, and the remainder is unexplained. The V and J calls and clone size were taken over from that table, and D and trimming were inferred from the DNA. In this sample the table shows about 130,000 clones, approximately 86% of which occur a single time. The ten largest clones capture 2% to 2.5% of the sample.

About this clone itself: Its antigen target is currently unknown. No much larger clone exists at a distance of one base, and base qualities are not known.

CDR1 MNHEY and CDR2 SVGAGI are derived from the germline V gene. Spanning cysteine to phenylalanine, the CDR3 consists of 14 amino acids. Here the CDR3 DNA is all that survives: 42 bases in frame from base 1. Deletion took 2 bases off V and 1 base off J, with a span of 6 bases between the germline ends. Enrolling through a virtual design, the prospective study's participants ranged in age from roughly 18 to 100 years and lived across more than 20 United States geographic areas. In the prospective study, cohorts were assigned on the basis of participant-reported clinical history obtained from a screening survey and a study questionnaire. ImmuneRACE Cohort 3 recovered participants were defined by two consecutive negative NP/OP PCR tests, healthcare professional clearance, or symptom resolution. In the prospective study, whole blood, serum and a nasopharyngeal or oropharyngeal swab were collected from each participant by mobile phlebotomists. Prospective study participants could optionally give additional blood draws and questionnaires over an approximately two-month period. Prospective study blood samples were shipped either frozen or at room temperature before DNA extraction.

Recombination joined TRBV6-5 with TRBJ1-5, with TRBD1 tentatively as D gene (5 bases match). The sequencing sample was made of PBMCs or T cells enriched from blood (not recorded which). This TCR came from a woman between 45 and 65 years old who had recovered from COVID-19. The CDR3: CASSYGGSNQPQHF. The nucleotides are TGTGCCAGCAGTTACGGGGGGAGCAATCAGCCCCAGCATTTT.